Sequencing of this TCR beta chain was carried out in a study of spatial heterogeneity in lung cancer. This clonotype has more than one count but fewer than ten. TCRdb called the 5' RACE reads again in MiXCR, with one record for every CDR3 protein. The sample has around 1,700 distinct CDR3 sequences; roughly 26% are singletons. Documented time point: sample taken at primary tumor resection. Unsorted samples of tumor, nontumor lung or frozen PBMC had their whole RNA sequenced. This clonotype was obtained from a male donor with early-stage non-small cell lung cancer. This specimen consisted of PBMCs, obtained at surgery.

CDR3 in amino acids: CASSTGLAGVSQYF. CDR3 in DNA: TGTGCCAGTAGTACCGGGCTAGCGGGAGTGTCCCAGTACTTC. The chain carries TRBV19 and TRBJ2-5, with 10 nucleotides matching TRBD2. V lost 4 bases to trimming and J lost 9 bases; unmatched junction nucleotides: 8. This CDR3 comprises 14 residues. The V gene's germline CDR1 is LNHDA and CDR2 SQIVND (reference sequence).